These 28 T cell receptor beta chains were all obtained from the same sample, sequenced in a study of breast tumors, draining lymph nodes, adjacent tissues. MiXCR, run by TCRdb on the multiplex PCR reads, gives a single entry per CDR3 protein. The sample lists approximately 200,000 distinct CDR3 sequences; 30% to 40% were seen once. Axillary draining lymph nodes of breast cancer patients supplied the node samples. Sequencing input: axillary lymph node tissue. The receptor source for this set is a female donor with breast cancer. Some clones in this sample may be carry-over from other donors' samples.

This clonotype occurred a few times. This is likely a read error, given that the CDR3 carries no conserved phenylalanine or tryptophan at its end. No DNA is shown, since the ends of the CDR3 on it are uncertain; the CDR3 is the one TCRdb lists. The chain links TRBV7-2 to TRBJ2-7; the D call in the table, TRBD2, was not verified against the DNA. Germline V CDR1 and CDR2: SGHTA, FQGNSA. The CDR3 is 8 amino acids long, termini counted. CDR3 region: CASSLVAG.

There are many counts of this clonotype. CDR3 in amino acids: CASSWTSGRAGELFF. CDR3 sequence (DNA): TGTGCCAGCAGTTGGACTAGCGGGAGGGCCGGGGAGCTGTTTTTT. The gene calls are TRBV12-3 or TRBV12-4 and TRBJ2-2, with 15 bases aligning to TRBD2. V dropped 4 bases and J dropped 6; count of bases not matched to a gene: 0. This CDR3 comprises 15 residues.

This clonotype was seen a few times. With a much larger clone just one base away, this may be a read error. The chain is built from TRBV5-5 and TRBJ2-7; D ambiguous. CDR1 is SGHKS, CDR2 YYEKEE, per germline (reference sequence). The germline V and J ends were trimmed by 0 bases and 2 bases, with 15 bases remaining between them. The CDR3 is made up of 16 amino acids. CDR3 sequence reads: CASSLDPTGAPYEQYF. Here the CDR3 DNA reads TGTGCCAGCAGCTTGGACCCTACCGGAGCCCCCTACGAGCAGTACTTC. Supplemented by reference TRBV5-5 and TRBJ2-7, the full variable domain reads DAGVTQSPTHLIKTRGQQVTLRCSPISGHKSVSWYQQVLGQGPQFIFQYYEKEERGRGNFPDRFSARQFPNYSSELNVNALLLGDSALYLCASSLDPTGAPYEQYFGPGTRLTVT.

In its sample, this clonotype was seen once. This chain connects TRBV7-3 to TRBJ2-6; weak D call: TRBD1 (5 bases). V lost 3 bases and J lost 3, with 18 bases in between. This CDR3 is built from 18 residues. Per the germline V gene, CDR1 is SGHTA and CDR2 is FQGTGA. The CDR3 bases are TGTGCCAGCAGCTTTGCAGGGCGAGCTAACTATGGGGCCAACGTCCTGACTTTC. It yields the protein CASSFAGRANYGANVLTF.

This clonotype was observed many times. The chain recombines TRBV6-7 with TRBJ1-3, with D perhaps matching TRBD1 (5 bases). TRBV6-7 is placed among ORFs of uncertain function. V was shortened by 3 bases and J by 0 bases, with 18 bases between the two germline ends. This CDR3 is 18 amino acids long. The CDR3: CASSYPRGRVTSGNTIYF. DNA for the CDR3: TGTGCCAGCAGTTATCCGCGGGGCAGGGTAACCTCTGGAAACACCATATATTTT.

This clonotype was observed a single time. Mismatch with germline at one junction end may stem from a read error. The rearrangement uses TRBV5-1 and TRBJ2-3; 10 bases map to TRBD2. The CDR3 is 15 amino acids. Germline CDR1 is SGHRS and CDR2 is YFSETQ. The CDR3 DNA is TGCGCCAGCAGCTTAGCGGGGGGGAGCACCGATACGCGGTATTTT. It is translated as CASSLAGGSTDTRYF.

At least ten counts were recorded for this clonotype. The chain is built from TRBV7-9 and TRBJ2-7, with TRBD1 matching 8 bases. V shed 5 bases, J shed 3 bases, and the junction held 3 bases outside the gene matches. In germline, CDR1 is SEHNR, CDR2 FQNEAQ (reference sequence). This CDR3 spans 13 amino acids. This CDR3 reads CASSKGQVYEQYF. In nucleotides, the CDR3 is TGTGCCAGCAGCAAGGGACAGGTCTACGAGCAGTACTTC.

Ten or more counts support this clonotype. The V gene is TRBV30, the J gene TRBJ2-7; 9 positions agree with TRBD1. Germline assignment: CDR1 GTSNPN and CDR2 SVGIG (reference sequence). The ends lost 0 bases at V and 6 bases at J; junction bases unmatched: 9. The CDR3 runs to 15 residues. The CDR3 coding sequence is TGTGCCTGGAGTGTAGGCCCGGGACAGGGCGTCGAGCAGTACTTC. Amino acids: CAWSVGPGQGVEQYF.

Ten or more counts support this clonotype. CDR3 bases: TGTGCCAGCAGCTCCCGTCGAATTGAGACTAGCCTCAATGAGCAGTTCTTC. Translating gives CASSSRRIETSLNEQFF. J is TRBJ2-1 and V is TRBV7-9, with TRBD2 matching over 7 bases. This CDR3 region has 17 residues. The ends lost 4 bases at V and 6 bases at J; junction bases unmatched: 15. Germline CDR1 is SEHNR and CDR2 is FQNEAQ (reference sequence). Based on the CDR3 plus reference TRBV7-9 and TRBJ2-1, the full variable domain is DTGVSQNPRHKITKRGQNVTFRCDPISEHNRLYWYRQTLGQGPEFLTYFQNEAQLEKSRLLSDRFSAERPKGSFSTLEIQRTEQGDSAMYLCASSSRRIETSLNEQFFGPGTRLTVL.

In its sample, this clonotype was seen a few times. The chain links TRBV7-2 to TRBJ1-1; D remains ambiguous. The CDR3 covers 14 residues. Germline V gene lookup returns CDR1 SGHTA and CDR2 FQGNSA. The V gene lost 7 bases and the J gene lost 2 bases, with 14 bases spanning the gap. This CDR3 is CASTLNGENTEAFF. For the CDR3, the DNA is TGTGCCAGCACCCTTAACGGGGAAAACACTGAAGCTTTCTTT.

The chain joins TRBV7-2 to TRBJ1-5; TRBD1 is a possible D gene (6 bases). V lost 0 bases, J lost 7 bases, and 13 bases lay in between. Germline V gives CDR1 SGHTA, CDR2 FQGNSA. The CDR3 contains 15 residues. The CDR3 protein is CASSLAQTGRQPQHF. CDR3 nucleotide sequence: TGTGCCAGCAGCTTAGCTCAGACAGGCAGGCAGCCCCAGCATTTT.

This clonotype has a count of ten or more. The rearrangement joins TRBV7-9 to TRBJ2-3; no clear D. The V end lost 0 bases, the J end lost 2 bases, and 9 bases lay between the germline ends. This CDR3 contains 15 residues. Per the germline V gene, CDR1 is SEHNR and CDR2 is FQNEAQ (reference sequence). CDR3 sequence (DNA): TGTGCCAGCAGCTTAGCGGGGTTTGTCACAGATACGCAGTATTTT. Translation gives CASSLAGFVTDTQYF.

This clonotype has at least ten counts. The V gene is TRBV3-1, the J gene TRBJ1-6; D is perhaps TRBD1 (5 bases). The CDR3 consists of 14 residues. Trimming removed 8 bases at V and 5 bases at J, with 13 bases between. CDR1 and CDR2 (germline): LGHDT, YNNKEL (reference sequence). As DNA, the CDR3 is TGTGCCAGCGGCCGGTGGGGGGATAATTCACCCCTCCACTTT. Translating gives CASGRWGDNSPLHF.

Regarding this clonotype: At one end the junction does not follow the germline gene, possibly because of a read error. The chain is built from TRBV29-1 and TRBJ2-2, with D perhaps TRBD2 (7 bases). Germline CDR1 and CDR2: SQVTM and ANQGSEA. The CDR3 has 16 amino acids. CDR3 region: CSVVPLGQENTGGLVF. The CDR3 DNA reads as TGCAGCGTTGTGCCCCTGGGGCAGGAAAACACCGGGGGGCTGGTTTTT.

V and J are TRBV3-2 and TRBJ2-7. TRBV3-2 is given as a pseudogene. This CDR3 contains 15 residues. The CDR3 DNA reads as TGTGCCAGCAGCGCCTTGAGACAGAGCTCCTACGAGCAGTACTTC. Translating it yields CASSALRQSSYEQYF.

This clonotype was recorded many times. The J gene is TRBJ2-3, the V gene TRBV7-8; TRBD2 agrees at 7 bases. The length of the CDR3 is 18 residues. J gave up 0 bases and V 5 bases, and 14 bases lay outside the gene matches. CDR1 SGHVS and CDR2 FQNEAQ come from the germline V gene. Here the CDR3 DNA reads TGTGCCAGCAGCCTTAACCGGGACTACCCCTTTAGCACAGATACGCAGTATTTT. It is translated as CASSLNRDYPFSTDTQYF.

The V call is TRBV12-3 or TRBV12-4, the J call TRBJ2-3; 7 bases map to TRBD1. This CDR3 spans 14 amino acids. Trimming removed 6 bases from V and 4 bases from J; junction bases left unmatched: 7. CDR3 nucleotides: TGTGCCAGCAGAACCAACAGGGGAGCAGATACGCAGTATTTT. Residues: CASRTNRGADTQYF.

This clonotype appeared many times. The chain is built from TRBV5-6 and TRBJ2-5, with 7 bases matching TRBD1. CDR1 is SGHDT, CDR2 YYEEEE, per germline. V shed 1 base and J 0 bases; nucleotides not matched to a gene: 6. This CDR3 has 16 residues. The chain's CDR3 is CASSLSMGTDQETQYF. The CDR3 DNA sequence: TGTGCCAGCAGCTTGTCTATGGGGACAGACCAAGAGACCCAGTACTTC.

This clonotype was recorded once. A much bigger clone sits one base away, suggesting this may be a read error. The genes are TRBV6-1 and TRBJ1-2, with 8 bases aligning to TRBD1. CDR1 and CDR2 (germline): MNHNS, SASEGT. The CDR3 extends over 14 amino acids. The CDR3, as DNA: TGTGCCAGCAGGTTTTTGGACAGGGAACATGGCTGCACCTTC. Its protein is CASRFLDREHGCTF.

In the case of this clonotype: A read error may produce the germline difference seen at one junction end. The chain employs TRBV7-2 and TRBJ1-4; no firm D call. Germline CDR1 and CDR2: SGHTA and FQGNSA. CDR3 length: 14 residues. CDR3 nucleotides: TGTGCCGGCAGCCCCAGTTGGTGGGCTGAAAAACTGTTTTTT. It translates to CAGSPSWWAEKLFF.

To note about this clonotype: This may arise from a read error, as a much more abundant clone is one base away. The rearrangement joins TRBV6-6 to TRBJ2-3; 10 nucleotides line up with TRBD2. The CDR3 is 15 residues long. Trimming took 8 bases from V and 2 from J; bases not matched to a gene: 7. Germline V gives CDR1 MNHNY, CDR2 SVGAGI (reference sequence). For the CDR3, the DNA is TGTGCCAGCCTCCCAAGCGGGGGGGCCACAGATACGCAGTATTTT. Residues: CASLPSGGATDTQYF.

V and J are TRBV20-1 and TRBJ1-1; D uncertain. The germline gives CDR1 DFQATT, CDR2 SNEGSKA (reference sequence). V was clipped by 1 base and J by 0 bases, with 6 bases between them. The CDR3 is made up of 13 amino acids. CDR3 DNA sequence: TGCAGTGCTAGAGTATCAGTGAACACTGAAGCTTTCTTT. Translating gives CSARVSVNTEAFF.

Regarding this clonotype: A much larger clone lies one base from this, so it may be a read error. V and J are TRBV6-5 and TRBJ1-2, with D possibly matching TRBD1 (5 bases). CDR1 MNHEY and CDR2 SVGAGI come from the germline V gene. This CDR3 has 13 residues. CDR3 DNA: TGTGCCTGCAGTTACGGTCGGGGCGATGGCTACACCTTC. Its protein product is CACSYGRGDGYTF.

In its sample, this clonotype was seen a few times. The chain employs TRBV30 and TRBJ1-1, with unresolved D. Deletions cut 2 bases from V and 1 base from J, with 5 bases between. This CDR3 is built from 12 residues. Germline V gene data show CDR1 as GTSNPN and CDR2 as SVGIG (reference sequence). The CDR3 spells CAWSRSNTEAFF. CDR3 bases: TGTGCCTGGAGTAGGTCGAACACTGAAGCTTTCTTT. Drawing the rest from reference TRBV30 and TRBJ1-1, the complete variable domain is SQTIHQWPATLVQPVGSPLSLECTVEGTSNPNLYWYRQAAGRGLQLLFYSVGIGQISSEVPQNLSASRPQDRQFILSSKKLLLSDSGFYLCAWSRSNTEAFFGQGTRLTVV.

This clonotype has at least ten counts. This chain uses TRBV11-2 with TRBJ2-1; 9 nucleotides agree with TRBD1. This CDR3 has 14 residues. Germline V lookup: CDR1 SGHAT, CDR2 FQNNGV. Trimming at V came to 5 bases and at J to 8 bases, leaving 7 bases not matched to a gene. The CDR3 nucleotides read TGTGCCAGCAGCCCCAGACAGGGGGAGGATGAGCAGTTCTTC. This sequence encodes CASSPRQGEDEQFF. Looking up the rest from reference TRBV11-2 and TRBJ2-1 gives the full variable domain: EAGVAQSPRYKIIEKRQSVAFWCNPISGHATLYWYQQILGQGPKLLIQFQNNGVVDDSQLPKDRFSAERLKGVDSTLKIQPAKLEDSAVYLCASSPRQGEDEQFFGPGTRLTVL.

Remarks on this clonotype: The CDR3 does not close with the conserved phenylalanine or tryptophan, likely indicating a read error. J is TRBJ2-3 and V is TRBV20-1; no clear D gene. Matching the DNA end better, TRBJ1-5 makes the J call doubtful. This CDR3 spans 13 amino acids. Germline assignment: CDR1 DFQATT and CDR2 SNEGSKA (reference sequence). The CDR3: CSASGRAGDTQHY. The CDR3, as DNA: TGCAGTGCTAGCGGGAGGGCCGGAGATACGCAGCATTAT.

The J gene is TRBJ2-5, the V gene TRBV5-5; 12 bases map to TRBD2. With V trimmed by 6 bases and J by 1 base, 4 bases remained unmatched. This CDR3 has 15 residues. Germline CDR1 and CDR2: SGHKS and YYEKEE (reference sequence). CDR3 amino acids: CASKGTSGLQETQYF. The CDR3 nucleotides read TGTGCCAGCAAGGGGACTAGCGGGCTCCAAGAGACCCAGTACTTC.

This clonotype was picked up many times. The rearrangement uses TRBV9 and TRBJ1-6; TRBD1 is a possible D gene (5 bases). V was pared by 0 bases and J by 6 bases, with 13 bases between. The CDR3 totals 16 residues. Germline V gene sequence: CDR1 SGDLS, CDR2 YYNGEE. Here the CDR3 reads CASSVGGSRGNSPLHF. The CDR3 DNA reads as TGTGCCAGCAGCGTAGGAGGATCTAGGGGTAATTCACCCCTCCACTTT.